Sequencing of this TCR beta chain was carried out in a study of blood T cell repertoires in COVID-19. Study at large: From the United States, Italy and Spain came samples of acute and convalescent COVID-19.

Original analysis: Estimation of nucleated cell counts relied on the amplification of reference gene primers. Using immunoSEQ multiplex PCR, the repertoire was profiled, and TCRdb retains in-frame clones only, with some absent. V and J calls and clone size are given by that table; D and trimming were obtained from the DNA. The sample has 120,000 to 150,000 clones; just under 90% are singletons. The germline V gene encodes CDR1 SGHTS and CDR2 YDEGEE. This CDR3 region has 16 residues. V lost 0 bases to trimming and J lost 0 bases; unmatched junction nucleotides: 1. The chain joins TRBV5-8 to TRBJ1-1, with 11 bases matching TRBD1. This TCR came from a woman in her forties or fifties with active or convalescent COVID-19. Sequenced material: peripheral blood. The CDR3 loop is CASSLVGQGVNTEAFF. The CDR3 DNA reads as TGTGCCAGCAGCTTGGTGGGACAGGGGGTGAACACTGAAGCTTTCTTT.